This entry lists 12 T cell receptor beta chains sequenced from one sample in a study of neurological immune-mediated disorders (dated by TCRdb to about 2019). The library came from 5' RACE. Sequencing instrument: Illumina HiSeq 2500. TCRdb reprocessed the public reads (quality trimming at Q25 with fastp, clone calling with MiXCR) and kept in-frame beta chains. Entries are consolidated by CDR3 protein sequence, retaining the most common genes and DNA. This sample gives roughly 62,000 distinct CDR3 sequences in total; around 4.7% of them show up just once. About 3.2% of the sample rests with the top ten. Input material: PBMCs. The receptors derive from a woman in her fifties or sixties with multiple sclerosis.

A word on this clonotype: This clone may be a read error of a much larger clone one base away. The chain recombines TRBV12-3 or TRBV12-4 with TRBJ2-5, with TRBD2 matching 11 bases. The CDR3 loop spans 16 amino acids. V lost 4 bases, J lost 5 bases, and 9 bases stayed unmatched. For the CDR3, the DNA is TGTGCCAGCAGTTCCCTAGCGGGGGGTAGTAGGGAGACCCAGTACTTC. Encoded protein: CASSSLAGGSRETQYF.

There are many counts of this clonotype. The CDR3 spells CASSFVVRGSGAEAFF. CDR3 coding DNA: TGCGCCAGCAGTTTTGTGGTCAGAGGGTCGGGCGCTGAAGCTTTCTTT. J is TRBJ1-1 and V is TRBV5-1; D is uncertain. This CDR3 region has 16 residues. The germline V gene encodes CDR1 SGHRS and CDR2 YFSETQ. Trimming removed 5 bases from V and 6 bases from J, with 23 bases in between.

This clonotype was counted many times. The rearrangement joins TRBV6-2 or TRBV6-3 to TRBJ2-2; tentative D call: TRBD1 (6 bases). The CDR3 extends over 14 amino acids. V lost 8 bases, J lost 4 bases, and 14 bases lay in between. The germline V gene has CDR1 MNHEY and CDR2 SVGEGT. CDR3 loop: CASGRDTSTGELFF. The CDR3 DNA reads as TGTGCCAGCGGCCGGGACACTAGCACCGGGGAGCTGTTTTTT.

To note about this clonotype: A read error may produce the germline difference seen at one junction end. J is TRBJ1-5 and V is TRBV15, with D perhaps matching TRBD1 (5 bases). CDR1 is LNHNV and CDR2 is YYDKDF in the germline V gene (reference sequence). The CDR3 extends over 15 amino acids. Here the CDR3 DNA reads TGTGCCACCAGCAGTTTCATTCGGGGCAATCAGCCCCAGAATTTT. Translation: CATSSFIRGNQPQNF. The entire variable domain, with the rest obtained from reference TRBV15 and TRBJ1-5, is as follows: DAMVIQNPRYQVTQFGKPVTLSCSQTLNHNVMYWYQQKSSQAPKLLFHYYDKDFNNEADTPDNFQSRRPNTSFCFLDIRSPGLGDTAMYLCATSSFIRGNQPQNFGDGTRLSIL.

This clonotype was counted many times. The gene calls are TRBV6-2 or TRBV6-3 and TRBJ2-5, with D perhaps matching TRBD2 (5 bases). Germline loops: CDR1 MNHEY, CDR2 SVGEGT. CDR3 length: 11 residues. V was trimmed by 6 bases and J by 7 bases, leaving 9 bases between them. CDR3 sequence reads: CASSTEGTQYF. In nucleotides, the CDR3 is TGTGCCAGCAGCACCGAGGGGACCCAGTACTTC.

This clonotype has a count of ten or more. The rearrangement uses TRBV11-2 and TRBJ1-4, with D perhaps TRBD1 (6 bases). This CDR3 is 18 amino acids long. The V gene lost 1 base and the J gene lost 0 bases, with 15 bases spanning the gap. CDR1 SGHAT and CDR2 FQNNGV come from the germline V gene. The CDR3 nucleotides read TGTGCCAGCAGCTTAGCAGGACCGGGGGCTGCAACTAATGAAAAACTGTTTTTT. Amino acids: CASSLAGPGAATNEKLFF.

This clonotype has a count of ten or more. The CDR3 nucleotides are TGTGCCAGCAGCCTTAACAGGGGAGCCGGGGAGCTGTTTTTT. This sequence encodes CASSLNRGAGELFF. This chain joins TRBV3-1 and TRBJ2-2, with 7 bases aligning to TRBD1. Germline values: CDR1 LGHDT, CDR2 YNNKEL (reference sequence). The ends lost 4 bases at V and 6 bases at J; junction bases unmatched: 5. This CDR3 has 14 residues.

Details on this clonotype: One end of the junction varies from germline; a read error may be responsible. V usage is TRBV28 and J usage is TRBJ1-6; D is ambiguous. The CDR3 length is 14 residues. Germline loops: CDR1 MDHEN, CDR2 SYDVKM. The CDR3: CASSFPGKGSPLNF. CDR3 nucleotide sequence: TGTGCCAGCAGTTTCCCGGGGAAGGGTTCACCCCTCAACTTT.

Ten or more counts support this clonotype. The CDR3 protein is CSAWWGLRGTEAFF. The CDR3 DNA reads TGCAGTGCTTGGTGGGGCCTAAGAGGCACTGAAGCTTTCTTT. The chain recombines TRBV20-1 with TRBJ1-1, with D possibly matching TRBD1 (5 bases). V was clipped by 5 bases and J by 4 bases, with 17 bases between them. CDR3 length: 14 residues. From germline, CDR1 is DFQATT and CDR2 SNEGSKA (reference sequence).

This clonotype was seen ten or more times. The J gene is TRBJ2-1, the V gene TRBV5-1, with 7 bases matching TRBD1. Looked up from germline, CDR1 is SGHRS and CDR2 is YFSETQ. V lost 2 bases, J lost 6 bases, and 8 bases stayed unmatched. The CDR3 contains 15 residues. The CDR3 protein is CASSFSWDRGNEQFF. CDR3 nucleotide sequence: TGCGCCAGCAGCTTTAGCTGGGACAGAGGCAATGAGCAGTTCTTC.

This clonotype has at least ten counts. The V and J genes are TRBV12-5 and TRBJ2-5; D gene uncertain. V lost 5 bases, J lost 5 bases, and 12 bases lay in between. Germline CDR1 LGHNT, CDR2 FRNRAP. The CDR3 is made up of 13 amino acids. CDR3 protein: CASGLDQRETQYF. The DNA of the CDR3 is TGTGCTAGTGGTCTAGACCAACGGGAGACCCAGTACTTC.

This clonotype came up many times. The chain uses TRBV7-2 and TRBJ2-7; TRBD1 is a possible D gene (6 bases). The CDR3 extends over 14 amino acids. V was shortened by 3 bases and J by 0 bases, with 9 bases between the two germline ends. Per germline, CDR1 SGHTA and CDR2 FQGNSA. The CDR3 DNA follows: TGTGCCAGCAGCTTGGACAGCTTCTCCTACGAGCAGTACTTC. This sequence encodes CASSLDSFSYEQYF.